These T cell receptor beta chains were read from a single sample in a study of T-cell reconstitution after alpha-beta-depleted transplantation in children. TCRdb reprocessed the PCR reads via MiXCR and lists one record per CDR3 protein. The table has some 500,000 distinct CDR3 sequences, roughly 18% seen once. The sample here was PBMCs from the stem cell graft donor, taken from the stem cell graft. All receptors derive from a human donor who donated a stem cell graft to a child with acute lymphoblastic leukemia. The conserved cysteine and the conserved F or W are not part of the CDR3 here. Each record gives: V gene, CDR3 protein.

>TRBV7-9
ASSLVDLRVDQETQY
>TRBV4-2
ASSQGTSGPTYEQY
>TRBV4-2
ASSQKRAGVGELF
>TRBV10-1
ASSESAPQDIQY
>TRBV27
ASSLIPLAGAPGDTQY
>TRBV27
ASSFWGERDEQF
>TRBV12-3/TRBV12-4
ASSPGYTDTQY
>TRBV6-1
ASRTTGQMGYT
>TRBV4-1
ASSQPTQGSRTEAF
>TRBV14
ASSQLGLAPYNEQF
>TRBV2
ASTGEDRNIRELF
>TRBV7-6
ASSSLLETQY
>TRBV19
ASSYSGASNEQF
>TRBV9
ASSISLRQGRANEKLF
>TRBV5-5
ASSSPGRGGTGELF
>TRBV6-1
ASSEGWTGGYQETQY
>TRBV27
ASSRDLAGADTQY
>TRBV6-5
ASSFLRQLNTEAF
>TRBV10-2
ASSDSGLGYEQY
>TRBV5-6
ASSLVGGGYMNTEAF
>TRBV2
ARDTGAEGYT
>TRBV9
ASSHEGVLASTDTQY
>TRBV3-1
ASSQDTSRNEQY
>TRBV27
ASRPWSDGANVLT
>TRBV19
ASSLRTSGEQF
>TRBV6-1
ASIPDRFPLYGYT
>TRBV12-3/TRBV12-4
ASKKGKTQY
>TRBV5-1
ASSHRQGGQEKLF
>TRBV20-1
SARKGTTERLF
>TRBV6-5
ASTWNSNQPQH
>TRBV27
ASSSLAGGPYEQY
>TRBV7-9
ASSPGVTGVY
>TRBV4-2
ASSGTASSSYEQY
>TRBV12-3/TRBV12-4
ASSHSRPGANVLT
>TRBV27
ASSLRPQGSSTDTQY
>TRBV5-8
ASSLPLGGFLNTEAF
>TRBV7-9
ASSLEGLAVYNEQF
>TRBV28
ASSPLGGELADTQY
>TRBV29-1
SVEWTSRATGELF
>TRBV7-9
ASSRRGGDTQY
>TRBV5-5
ASSLLRLANYEQY
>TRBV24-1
ATSEGQSYGYT
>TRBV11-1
ASSPALRQGDSNSYNEQF
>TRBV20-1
SAKNWTSGNTIY
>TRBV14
ASSLLLAPNNEQF
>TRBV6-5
ASSYSGDFYGYT
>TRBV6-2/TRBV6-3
ASSYGGPSKTQY
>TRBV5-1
ASSLVYGADRSTDTQY
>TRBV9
ASSVEGDPYNEQF
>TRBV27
ASSEAGGFYGYT
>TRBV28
ASSLLALQETQY
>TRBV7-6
ASSLGTSGTTGTQY
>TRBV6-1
ASSVLQENSPLH
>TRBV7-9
ASSFTSKSSYNEQF
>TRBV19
ASSPTSSGGEQF
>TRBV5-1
ASRQTGRGTQY
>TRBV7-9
ASSPQTGRAINEQF
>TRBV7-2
ASSLVLADIYNEQF
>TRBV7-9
ASSPGTAGYEQY